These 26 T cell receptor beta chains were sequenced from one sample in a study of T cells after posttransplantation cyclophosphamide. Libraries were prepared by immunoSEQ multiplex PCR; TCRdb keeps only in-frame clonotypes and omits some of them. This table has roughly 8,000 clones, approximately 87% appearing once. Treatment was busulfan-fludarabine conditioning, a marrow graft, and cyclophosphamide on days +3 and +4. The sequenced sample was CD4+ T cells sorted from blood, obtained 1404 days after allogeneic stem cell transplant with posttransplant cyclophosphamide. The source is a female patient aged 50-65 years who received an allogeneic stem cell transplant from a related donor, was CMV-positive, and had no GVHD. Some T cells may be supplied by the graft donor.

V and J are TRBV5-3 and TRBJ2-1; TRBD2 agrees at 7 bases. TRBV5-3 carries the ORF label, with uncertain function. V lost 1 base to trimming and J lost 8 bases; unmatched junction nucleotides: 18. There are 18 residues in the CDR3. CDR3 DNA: TGTGCCAGAAGCTTGCCCATGATAGCGGGTCTTGTTCGGGATGAGCAGTTCTTC. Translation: CARSLPMIAGLVRDEQFF.

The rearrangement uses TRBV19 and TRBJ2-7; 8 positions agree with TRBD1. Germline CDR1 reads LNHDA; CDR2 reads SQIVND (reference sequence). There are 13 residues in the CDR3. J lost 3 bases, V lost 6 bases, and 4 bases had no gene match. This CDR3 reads CASSRDRFYEQYF. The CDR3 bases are TGTGCCAGTAGCCGGGACAGGTTCTACGAGCAGTACTTC. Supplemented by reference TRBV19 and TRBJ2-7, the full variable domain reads DGGITQSPKYLFRKEGQNVTLSCEQNLNHDAMYWYRQDPGQGLRLIYYSQIVNDFQKGDIAEGYSVSREKKESFPLTVTSAQKNPTAFYLCASSRDRFYEQYFGPGTRLTVT.

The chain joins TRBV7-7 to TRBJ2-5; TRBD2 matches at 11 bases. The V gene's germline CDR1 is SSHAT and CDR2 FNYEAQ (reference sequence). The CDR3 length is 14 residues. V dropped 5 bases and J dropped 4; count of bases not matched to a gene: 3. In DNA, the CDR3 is TGTGCCAGCAGCCCCGGACTAGCGGGAGAGACCCAGTACTTC. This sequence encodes CASSPGLAGETQYF.

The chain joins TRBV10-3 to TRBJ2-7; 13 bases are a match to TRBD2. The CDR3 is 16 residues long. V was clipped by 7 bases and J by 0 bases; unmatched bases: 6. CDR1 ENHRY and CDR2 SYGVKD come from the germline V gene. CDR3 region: CAIMGLAGTSSYEQYF. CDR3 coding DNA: TGTGCCATCATGGGACTAGCGGGGACTTCCTCCTACGAGCAGTACTTC.

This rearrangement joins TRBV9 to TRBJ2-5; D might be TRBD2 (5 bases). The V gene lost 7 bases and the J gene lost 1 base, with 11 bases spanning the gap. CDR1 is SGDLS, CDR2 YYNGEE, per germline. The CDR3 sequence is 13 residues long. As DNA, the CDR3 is TGTGCCAGCGGGAGCCCGGCCCAAGAGACCCAGTACTTC. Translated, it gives CASGSPAQETQYF.

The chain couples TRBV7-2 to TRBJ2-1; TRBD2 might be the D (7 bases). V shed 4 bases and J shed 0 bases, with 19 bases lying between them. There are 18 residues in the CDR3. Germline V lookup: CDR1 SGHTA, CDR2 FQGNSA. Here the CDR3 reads CASSSPSRGASSYNEQFF. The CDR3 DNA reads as TGTGCCAGCAGCTCGCCCTCCCGGGGGGCTAGCTCCTACAATGAGCAGTTCTTC.

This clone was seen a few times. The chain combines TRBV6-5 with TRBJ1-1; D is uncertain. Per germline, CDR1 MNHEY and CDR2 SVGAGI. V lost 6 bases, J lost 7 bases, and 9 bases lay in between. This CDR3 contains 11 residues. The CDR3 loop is CASRTRFEAFF. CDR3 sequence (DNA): TGTGCCAGCAGGACACGTTTTGAAGCTTTCTTT.

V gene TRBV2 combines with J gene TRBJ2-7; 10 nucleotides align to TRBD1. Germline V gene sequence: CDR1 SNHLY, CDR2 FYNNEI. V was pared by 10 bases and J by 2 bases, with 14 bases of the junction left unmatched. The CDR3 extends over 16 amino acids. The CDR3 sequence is CATSMRGTGATYEQYF. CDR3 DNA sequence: TGTGCCACCTCCATGAGAGGGACAGGGGCAACCTACGAGCAGTACTTC. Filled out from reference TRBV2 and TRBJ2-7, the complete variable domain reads EPEVTQTPSHQVTQMGQEVILRCVPISNHLYFYWYRQILGQKVEFLVSFYNNEISEKSEIFDDQFSVERPDGSNFTLKIRSTKLEDSAMYFCATSMRGTGATYEQYFGPGTRLTVT.

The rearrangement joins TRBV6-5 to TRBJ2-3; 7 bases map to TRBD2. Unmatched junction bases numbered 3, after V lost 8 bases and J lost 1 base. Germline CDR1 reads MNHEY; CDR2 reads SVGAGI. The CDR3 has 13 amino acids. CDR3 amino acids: CASGRGRTDTQYF. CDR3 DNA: TGTGCCAGCGGGAGGGGCCGCACAGATACGCAGTATTTT.

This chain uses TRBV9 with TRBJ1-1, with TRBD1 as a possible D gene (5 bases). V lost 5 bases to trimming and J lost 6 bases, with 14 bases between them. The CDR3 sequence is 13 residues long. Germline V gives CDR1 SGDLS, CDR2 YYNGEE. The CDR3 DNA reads TGTGCCAGCAGTCCCAGCCCGGGGGCTGAAGCTTTCTTT. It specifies CASSPSPGAEAFF.

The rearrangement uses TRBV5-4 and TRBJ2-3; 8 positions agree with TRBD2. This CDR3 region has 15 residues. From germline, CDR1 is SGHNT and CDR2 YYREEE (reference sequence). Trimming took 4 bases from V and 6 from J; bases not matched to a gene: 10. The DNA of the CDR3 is TGTGCCAGCAGCATGTTGGCTGCGGGAGGTGATACGCAGTATTTT. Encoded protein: CASSMLAAGGDTQYF.

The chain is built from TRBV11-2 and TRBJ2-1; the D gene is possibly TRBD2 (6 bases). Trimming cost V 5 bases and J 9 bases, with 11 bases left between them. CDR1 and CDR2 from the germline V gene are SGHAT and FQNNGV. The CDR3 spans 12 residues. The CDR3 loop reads CASSAYGSEQFF. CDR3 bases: TGTGCCAGCAGCGCCTACGGGAGTGAGCAGTTCTTC.

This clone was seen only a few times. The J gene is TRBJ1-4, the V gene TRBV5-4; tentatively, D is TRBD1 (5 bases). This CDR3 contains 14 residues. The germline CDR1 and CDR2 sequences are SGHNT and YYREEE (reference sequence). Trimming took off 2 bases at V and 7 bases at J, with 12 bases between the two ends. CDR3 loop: CASSLRQGGEKLFF. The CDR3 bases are TGTGCCAGCAGCTTAAGGCAGGGTGGTGAAAAACTGTTTTTT. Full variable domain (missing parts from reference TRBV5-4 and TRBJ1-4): ETGVTQSPTHLIKTRGQQVTLRCSSQSGHNTVSWYQQALGQGPQFIFQYYREEENGRGNFPPRFSGLQFPNYSSELNVNALELDDSALYLCASSLRQGGEKLFFGSGTQLSVL.

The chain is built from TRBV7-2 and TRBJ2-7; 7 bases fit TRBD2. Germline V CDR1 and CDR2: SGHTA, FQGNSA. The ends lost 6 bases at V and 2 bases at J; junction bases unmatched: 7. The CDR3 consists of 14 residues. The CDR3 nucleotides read TGTGCCAGCAGTTTCAGCGGGGATACCTACGAGCAGTACTTC. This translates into CASSFSGDTYEQYF.

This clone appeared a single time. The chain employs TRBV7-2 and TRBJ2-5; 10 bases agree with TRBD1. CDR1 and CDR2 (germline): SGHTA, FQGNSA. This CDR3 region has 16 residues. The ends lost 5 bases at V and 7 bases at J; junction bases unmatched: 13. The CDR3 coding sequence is TGTGCCAGCAGCCCCAGGGGGGACAGGGGCCGAGGGACCCAGTACTTC. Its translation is CASSPRGDRGRGTQYF.

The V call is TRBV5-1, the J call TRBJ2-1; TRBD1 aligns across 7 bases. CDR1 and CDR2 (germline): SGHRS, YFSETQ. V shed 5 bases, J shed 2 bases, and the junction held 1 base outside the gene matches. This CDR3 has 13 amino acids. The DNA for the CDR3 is TGCGCCAGCAGGGGGACAGCCTACAATGAGCAGTTCTTC. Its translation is CASRGTAYNEQFF.

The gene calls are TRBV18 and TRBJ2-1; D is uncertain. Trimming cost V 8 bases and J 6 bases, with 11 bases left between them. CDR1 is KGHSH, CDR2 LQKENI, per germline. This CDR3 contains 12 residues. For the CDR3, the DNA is TGTGCCAGCGCCACCGCGAGCAATGAGCAGTTCTTC. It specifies CASATASNEQFF.

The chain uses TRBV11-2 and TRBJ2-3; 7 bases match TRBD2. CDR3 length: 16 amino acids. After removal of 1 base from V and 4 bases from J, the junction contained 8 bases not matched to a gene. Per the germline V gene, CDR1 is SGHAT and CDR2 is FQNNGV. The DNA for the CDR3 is TGTGCCAGCAGCTTAGCGGGGGGTGGCAGATCAGATACGCAGTATTTT. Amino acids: CASSLAGGGRSDTQYF.

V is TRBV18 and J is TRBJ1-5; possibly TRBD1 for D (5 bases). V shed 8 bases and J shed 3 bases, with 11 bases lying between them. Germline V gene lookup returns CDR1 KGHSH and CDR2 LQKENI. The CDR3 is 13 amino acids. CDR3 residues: CASAGTANQPQHF. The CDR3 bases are TGTGCCAGCGCGGGGACCGCCAATCAGCCCCAGCATTTT. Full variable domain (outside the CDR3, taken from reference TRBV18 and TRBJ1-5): NAGVMQNPRHLVRRRGQEARLRCSPMKGHSHVYWYRQLPEEGLKFMVYLQKENIIDESGMPKERFSAEFPKEGPSILRIQQVVRGDSAAYFCASAGTANQPQHFGDGTRLSIL.

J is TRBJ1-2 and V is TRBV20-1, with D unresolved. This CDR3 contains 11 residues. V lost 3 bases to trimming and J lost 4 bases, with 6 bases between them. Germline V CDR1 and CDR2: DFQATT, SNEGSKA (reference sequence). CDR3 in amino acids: CSASGVYGYTF. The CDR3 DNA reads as TGCAGTGCTAGCGGGGTCTATGGCTACACCTTC.

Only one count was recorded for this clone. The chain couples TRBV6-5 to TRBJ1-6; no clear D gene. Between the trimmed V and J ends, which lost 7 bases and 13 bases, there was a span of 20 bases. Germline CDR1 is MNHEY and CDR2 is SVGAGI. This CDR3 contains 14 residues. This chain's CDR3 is CASIHVMSNPPLHF. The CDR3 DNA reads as TGTGCCAGCATCCATGTCATGAGTAATCCCCCCCTCCACTTT.

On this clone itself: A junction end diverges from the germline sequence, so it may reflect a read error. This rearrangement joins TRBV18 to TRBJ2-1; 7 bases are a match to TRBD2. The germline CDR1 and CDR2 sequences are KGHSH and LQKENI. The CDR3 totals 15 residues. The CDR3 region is CASSPRRAGEVEQLF. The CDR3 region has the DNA TGTGCCAGCTCCCCTCGTCGGGCGGGAGAGGTGGAGCAGCTCTTC.

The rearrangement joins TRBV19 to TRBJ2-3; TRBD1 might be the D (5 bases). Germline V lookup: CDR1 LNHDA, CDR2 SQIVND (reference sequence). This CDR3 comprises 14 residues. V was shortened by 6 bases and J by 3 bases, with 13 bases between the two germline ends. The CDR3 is CASSDLTATDTQYF. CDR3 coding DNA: TGTGCCAGTAGCGATCTGACAGCTACAGATACGCAGTATTTT. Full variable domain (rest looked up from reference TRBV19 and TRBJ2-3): DGGITQSPKYLFRKEGQNVTLSCEQNLNHDAMYWYRQDPGQGLRLIYYSQIVNDFQKGDIAEGYSVSREKKESFPLTVTSAQKNPTAFYLCASSDLTATDTQYFGPGTRLTVL.

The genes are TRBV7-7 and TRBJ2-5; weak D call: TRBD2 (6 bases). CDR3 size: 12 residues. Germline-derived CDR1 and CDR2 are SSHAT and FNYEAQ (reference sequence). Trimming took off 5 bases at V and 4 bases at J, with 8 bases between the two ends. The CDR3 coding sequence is TGTGCCAGCAGCGAGACTAGAGAGACCCAGTACTTC. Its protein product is CASSETRETQYF.

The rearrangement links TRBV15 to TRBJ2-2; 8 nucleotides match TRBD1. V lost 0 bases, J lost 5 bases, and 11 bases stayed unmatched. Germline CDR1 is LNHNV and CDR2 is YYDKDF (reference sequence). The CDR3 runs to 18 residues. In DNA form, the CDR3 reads TGTGCCACCAGCAGAGATGCGGTCGGACAGGGAGGTACCGGGGAGCTGTTTTTT. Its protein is CATSRDAVGQGGTGELFF.

Here the CDR3 reads CATLGGSYNEQFF. CDR3 DNA: TGTGCCACCCTGGGGGGATCCTACAATGAGCAGTTCTTC. V usage is TRBV7-2 and J usage is TRBJ2-1; D is possibly TRBD2 (6 bases). Germline loops: CDR1 SGHTA, CDR2 FQGNSA. The V end lost 10 bases, the J end lost 1 base, and 11 bases lay between the germline ends. This CDR3 comprises 13 residues.